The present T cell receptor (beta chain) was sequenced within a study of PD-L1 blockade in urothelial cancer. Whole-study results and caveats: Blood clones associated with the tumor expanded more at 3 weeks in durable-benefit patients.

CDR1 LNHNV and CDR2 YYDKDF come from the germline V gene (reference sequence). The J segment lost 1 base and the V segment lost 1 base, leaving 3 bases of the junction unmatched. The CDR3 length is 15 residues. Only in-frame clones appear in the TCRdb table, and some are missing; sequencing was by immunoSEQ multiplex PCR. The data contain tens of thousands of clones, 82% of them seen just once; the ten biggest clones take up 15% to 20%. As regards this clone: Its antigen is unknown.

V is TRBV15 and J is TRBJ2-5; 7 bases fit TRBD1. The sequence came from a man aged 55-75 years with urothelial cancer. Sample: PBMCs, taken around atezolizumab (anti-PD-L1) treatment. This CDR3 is CATSRGGTAQETQYF. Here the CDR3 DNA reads TGTGCCACCAGCAGAGGAGGGACAGCCCAAGAGACCCAGTACTTC.